This T cell receptor beta chain was documented in a study of T cells after yellow fever vaccination. Study information: Preparation of fractions with low cell numbers was performed using SMART-Seq v4 Ultra Low Input. Study results and limitations: Shared CD4/CD8 clonotypes were a small share, likely from convergent recombination.

Production of TCR cDNA was by 5'RACE template switching, which also added a universal primer site and UMIs. TCRdb reprocessed the 5' RACE reads with MiXCR, giving one entry per CDR3 protein. Among approximately 300,000 distinct CDR3 sequences listed, roughly 10% were seen once. This clonotype was observed a few times. Its target is unknown. Germline loops: CDR1 MNHEY, CDR2 SVGAGI. V shed 2 bases, J shed 0 bases, and the junction held 14 bases outside the gene matches. The CDR3 spans 19 residues. The source is a man between 18 and 29 years old who received the YFV17D yellow fever vaccine. The input for sequencing was CD4+ T cells sorted from PBMCs, taken 45 days after the yellow fever booster vaccination. This chain links TRBV6-5 with TRBJ2-3, with 7 positions matching TRBD1. This CDR3 reads CASSYGSSWDSFSTDTQYF. The CDR3 region has the DNA TGTGCCAGCAGTTACGGATCGAGCTGGGACAGCTTTAGCACAGATACGCAGTATTTT.